This T cell receptor (beta chain) was captured in a study of beta chain features in type 1 diabetes. V lost 2 bases to trimming and J lost 0 bases, with 17 bases between them. The CDR3 has 19 residues. Germline CDR1 is MGHRA and CDR2 is YSYEKL. Remarks on this clone: Its antigen is not identified.

General study findings and limits: Shorter TCRB CDR3s, moderately but significantly so, were found in Type 1 diabetes patients in all four CD4+ subsets. Shorter templates might be favored by PCR, and equally so in patients and in controls.

Expressed TCRB transcripts got sequenced, as all isolated RNA was reverse transcribed. Data came from immunoSEQ multiplex PCR; TCRdb stores just in-frame clones and leaves some out. The sample shows 250,000 to 350,000 clones, about 15% of them seen only once. Sequencing was performed on naive CD4+ T cells from blood. V and J are TRBV4-1 and TRBJ2-6; the D gene is possibly TRBD1 (6 bases). The TCR was taken from a young man with type 1 diabetes. This CDR3 reads CASSQLTVTGFSGANVLTF. Written as DNA, the CDR3 is TGCGCCAGCAGCCAACTCACGGTGACAGGTTTCTCTGGGGCCAACGTCCTGACTTTC.